This TCR beta chain was found in a study of technical replicates of blood from a few donors. This CDR3 spans 14 amino acids. Germline V gene data show CDR1 as MGHRA and CDR2 as YSYEKL. Trimming removed 6 bases at V and 7 bases at J, with 16 bases between. The data were produced by immunoSEQ multiplex PCR, yet TCRdb's version contains in-frame clones alone and is incomplete. The sample has about 98,000 clones, under 97% seen once. This sequence originates from a human donor in good health. This chain uses TRBV4-1 with TRBJ1-5; D possibly corresponds to TRBD1 (6 bases). The sequencing input was T cells isolated from PBMCs. CDR3 in amino acids: CASRPTGGGQPQHF. As DNA, the CDR3 is TGCGCCAGCAGACCCACGGGGGGCGGCCAGCCCCAGCATTTT.